The 32 T cell receptor beta chains reported below all come from one sample, sequenced in a study of neurological immune-mediated disorders. TCRdb reanalysed the 5' RACE reads using MiXCR and keeps one entry per CDR3 protein. The sample consists of 25,000 to 35,000 distinct CDR3 sequences, around 20% of them appearing once. Sequencing was performed on PBMCs. These receptor sequences come from a woman aged 55-69 years in good health.

This clonotype was counted many times. The chain recombines TRBV6-2 or TRBV6-3 with TRBJ2-7; 7 nucleotides line up with TRBD1. CDR1 is MNHEY and CDR2 is SVGEGT in the germline V gene. The ends lost 5 bases at V and 0 bases at J; junction bases unmatched: 10. This CDR3 comprises 16 residues. The CDR3 DNA sequence: TGTGCCAGCAGTACGCGTCTGGGGACAGCCTCCTACGAGCAGTACTTC. Amino acid sequence: CASSTRLGTASYEQYF.

This clonotype was counted at least ten times. The chain couples TRBV20-1 to TRBJ1-3; unclear D gene. V dropped 0 bases and J dropped 2 bases, with 8 bases sitting between them. The CDR3 loop spans 14 amino acids. CDR1 and CDR2 from the germline V gene are DFQATT and SNEGSKA (reference sequence). Here the CDR3 DNA reads TGCAGTGCTAGAGATGCGGGGACTGGAAACACCATATATTTT. This codes for CSARDAGTGNTIYF.

This clonotype was counted many times. The rearrangement uses TRBV5-1 and TRBJ2-7, with 12 bases matching TRBD1. CDR1 is SGHRS and CDR2 is YFSETQ in the germline V gene. This CDR3 spans 14 amino acids. The trim removed 3 bases at V and 7 bases at J, leaving 5 bases unmatched. The CDR3 reads CASSWGQGAREQYF. DNA of the CDR3: TGCGCCAGCAGCTGGGGACAGGGGGCGAGGGAGCAGTACTTC.

There are many counts of this clonotype. The chain couples TRBV7-8 to TRBJ2-7; 10 nucleotides match TRBD1. CDR3 size: 17 residues. V dropped 5 bases and J dropped 7; count of bases not matched to a gene: 17. Germline lookup yields CDR1 SGHVS and CDR2 FQNEAQ. The CDR3: CASSLAGPGTGAREQYF. DNA for the CDR3: TGTGCCAGCAGCCTCGCCGGACCCGGGACAGGGGCGCGAGAGCAGTACTTC. The full variable domain, in which reference TRBV7-8 and TRBJ2-7 provide the parts outside the CDR3, is GAGVSQSPRYKVAKRGQDVALRCDPISGHVSLFWYQQALGQGPEFLTYFQNEAQLDKSGLPSDRFFAERPEGSVSTLKIQRTQQEDSAVYLCASSLAGPGTGAREQYFGPGTRLTVT.

There are a few counts of this clonotype. The genes are TRBV25-1 and TRBJ2-2, with 8 bases lining up with TRBD1. Germline V gene data show CDR1 as MGHDK and CDR2 as SYGVNS. The CDR3 spans 16 residues. The ends lost 6 bases at V and 3 bases at J; junction bases unmatched: 9. The CDR3 DNA follows: TGTGCCAGCAGCGACACCGGGACAGGAGACACCGGGGAGCTGTTTTTT. It encodes CASSDTGTGDTGELFF.

At least ten counts were recorded for this clonotype. V and J are TRBV7-2 and TRBJ2-5; 9 nucleotides line up with TRBD2. V trimming: 5 bases; J trimming: 5 bases; junction bases outside the gene matches: 3. The CDR3 spans 13 residues. CDR1 and CDR2 from the germline V gene are SGHTA and FQGNSA. The CDR3 loop is CASSRGLAETQYF. The DNA for the CDR3 is TGTGCCAGCAGCCGGGGACTAGCCGAGACCCAGTACTTC.

The rearrangement joins TRBV5-1 to TRBJ2-3; the match to TRBD2 covers 13 bases. Germline V lookup: CDR1 SGHRS, CDR2 YFSETQ. The ends lost 5 bases at V and 6 bases at J; junction bases unmatched: 15. The CDR3 consists of 18 residues. The CDR3 region is CASSSRLAGGRRADTQYF. In nucleotides, the CDR3 is TGCGCCAGCAGTTCCAGACTAGCGGGAGGACGCCGTGCGGATACGCAGTATTTT.

In this sample, this clonotype turned up many times. The chain carries TRBV20-1 and TRBJ2-1; D possibly corresponds to TRBD1 (5 bases). The CDR3 is made up of 12 amino acids. V dropped 5 bases and J dropped 9 bases, with 14 bases sitting between them. CDR1 is DFQATT, CDR2 SNEGSKA, per germline (reference sequence). This chain's CDR3 is CSAGSGKVEQFF. CDR3 nucleotide sequence: TGCAGTGCTGGGTCAGGGAAAGTTGAGCAGTTCTTC.

This clonotype was detected ten times or more. The J gene is TRBJ2-7, the V gene TRBV29-1, with TRBD1 matching over 8 bases. The V gene end was trimmed by 3 bases and the J gene end by 6 bases; junction bases not matched to a gene: 1. This CDR3 is 11 amino acids long. Germline CDR1 reads SQVTM; CDR2 reads ANQGSEA. Here the CDR3 reads CSVDTGGEQYF. The CDR3, as DNA: TGCAGCGTTGACACAGGGGGCGAGCAGTACTTC.

The chain uses TRBV20-1 and TRBJ2-1; 15 bases agree with TRBD2. The CDR3 is made up of 16 amino acids. J was trimmed by 8 bases and V by 2 bases; bases with no gene match: 7. Germline CDR1 and CDR2: DFQATT and SNEGSKA (reference sequence). CDR3 region: CSARSGLAGGPDEQFF. The CDR3 DNA is TGCAGTGCTAGATCAGGACTAGCGGGAGGGCCGGATGAGCAGTTCTTC.

This clonotype was counted a single time. The CDR3 region has the DNA TGTGCCAGCAGTAGCGGGAGGGCCAAAGAGACCCAGTACTTC. Residues: CASSSGRAKETQYF. The chain joins TRBV28 to TRBJ2-5; TRBD2 aligns across 10 bases. In germline, CDR1 is MDHEN, CDR2 SYDVKM. V lost 5 bases and J lost 3; bases outside the gene matches: 3. There are 14 residues in the CDR3.

This chain joins TRBV28 and TRBJ2-5; D possibly corresponds to TRBD1 (5 bases). The length of the CDR3 is 13 residues. The germline gives CDR1 MDHEN, CDR2 SYDVKM. Trimming cost V 5 bases and J 1 base, with 8 bases left between them. The CDR3 loop is CASSPTVQETQYF. The CDR3 nucleotides are TGTGCCAGCAGTCCGACAGTCCAAGAGACCCAGTACTTC.

Concerning this clonotype: It is likely a read error, because the conserved phenylalanine at the end of the CDR3 is missing. The V gene is TRBV6-6, the J gene TRBJ2-1, with 7 bases lining up with TRBD2. This CDR3 is built from 12 residues. The germline V gene encodes CDR1 MNHNY and CDR2 SVGAGI (reference sequence). CDR3 protein: CASTREANEQFL. The DNA of the CDR3 is TGTGCAAGCACACGGGAGGCGAATGAGCAGTTCTTA.

This clonotype has ten or more counts. V is TRBV12-3 or TRBV12-4 and J is TRBJ1-3; a possible D gene is TRBD1 (5 bases). The CDR3 runs to 17 residues. Trimming left V 5 bases short and J 0 bases short, with 17 bases between. The CDR3 loop is CASSTPGRTRSGNTIYF. The CDR3 nucleotides read TGTGCCAGCAGTACGCCGGGACGGACACGCTCTGGAAACACCATATATTTT.

This chain joins TRBV2 and TRBJ2-4; 9 nucleotides align to TRBD2. Germline CDR1 SNHLY, CDR2 FYNNEI. V lost 1 base and J lost 9; bases outside the gene matches: 7. The CDR3 totals 15 residues. CDR3 sequence (DNA): TGTGCCAGCAGTGAAGGCGGGGGGGCCAGTGGCATTCAGTACTTC. Residues: CASSEGGGASGIQYF. The complete variable domain, with remaining parts taken from reference TRBV2 and TRBJ2-4, reads EPEVTQTPSHQVTQMGQEVILRCVPISNHLYFYWYRQILGQKVEFLVSFYNNEISEKSEIFDDQFSVERPDGSNFTLKIRSTKLEDSAMYFCASSEGGGASGIQYFGAGTRLSVL.

This clonotype was observed at least ten times. The chain has TRBV25-1 and TRBJ2-1, with TRBD2 as a possible D gene (6 bases). V shed 8 bases and J shed 6 bases, with 14 bases lying between them. The CDR3 has 13 amino acids. Germline CDR1 and CDR2: MGHDK and SYGVNS. CDR3 protein: CASGTPNVNEQFF. DNA of the CDR3: TGTGCCAGCGGGACTCCCAACGTCAATGAGCAGTTCTTC.

This clonotype was counted many times. V and J are TRBV11-2 and TRBJ2-2, with 12 nucleotides matching TRBD2. The CDR3 sequence is 16 residues long. Germline V gene lookup returns CDR1 SGHAT and CDR2 FQNNGV. With V trimmed by 1 base and J by 7 bases, 4 bases remained unmatched. The CDR3 DNA reads as TGTGCCAGCAGCTTAGCTAGCGGGGGGGCAAACGGGGAGCTGTTTTTT. It codes for CASSLASGGANGELFF.

This clonotype showed up many times. This sequence joins TRBV5-1 and TRBJ1-1, with a possible D match to TRBD1 (5 bases). V shed 2 bases and J shed 8 bases, with 13 bases lying between them. From germline, CDR1 is SGHRS and CDR2 YFSETQ. The CDR3 extends over 13 amino acids. The CDR3 reads CASSFPGLSEAFF. In DNA, the CDR3 is TGCGCCAGCAGCTTCCCGGGACTTTCGGAAGCTTTCTTT.

This clonotype was seen repeatedly, ten times or more. The genes are TRBV6-5 and TRBJ2-2; the D gene is possibly TRBD1 (6 bases). Trimming left V 6 bases short and J 0 bases short, with 17 bases between. Germline CDR1 MNHEY, CDR2 SVGAGI. This CDR3 contains 17 residues. The CDR3 spells CASSLFTGSPNTGELFF. The CDR3 coding sequence is TGTGCCAGCAGCCTTTTTACAGGGTCTCCGAACACCGGGGAGCTGTTTTTT.

This clonotype was recorded at least ten times. The CDR3 sequence is CASSTGTFSYNEQFF. Written as DNA, the CDR3 is TGCGCCAGCAGCACCGGGACATTCTCCTACAATGAGCAGTTCTTC. The J gene is TRBJ2-1, the V gene TRBV5-1, with a weak D call TRBD1 (6 bases). Germline assignment: CDR1 SGHRS and CDR2 YFSETQ. The CDR3 covers 15 residues. Deletions cut 4 bases from V and 0 bases from J, with 11 bases between. The complete variable domain, with remaining parts taken from reference TRBV5-1 and TRBJ2-1, reads KAGVTQTPRYLIKTRGQQVTLSCSPISGHRSVSWYQQTPGQGLQFLFEYFSETQRNKGNFPGRFSGRQFSNSRSEMNVSTLELGDSALYLCASSTGTFSYNEQFFGPGTRLTVL.

This clonotype was observed at least ten times. This sequence joins TRBV20-1 and TRBJ1-2; 7 bases line up with TRBD1. This CDR3 has 14 residues. Germline-derived CDR1 and CDR2 are DFQATT and SNEGSKA (reference sequence). J gave up 4 bases and V 2 bases, and 7 bases lay outside the gene matches. In DNA form, the CDR3 reads TGCAGTGCTAGACCGACAGGGTATGGCTATGGCTACACCTTC. Its protein product is CSARPTGYGYGYTF.

The chain uses TRBV28 and TRBJ2-7; D may be TRBD2 (7 bases). The DNA end favors TRBJ2-1, so the J call may be wrong. Germline values: CDR1 MDHEN, CDR2 SYDVKM. This CDR3 is built from 15 residues. CDR3 amino acids: CASSWGGQEYNEQFF. CDR3 nucleotide sequence: TGTGCCAGCAGTTGGGGGGGCCAGGAATACAATGAGCAGTTCTTC.

This chain joins TRBV20-1 and TRBJ1-5; possible D gene TRBD1, 5 bases. The CDR3 is 13 residues long. Germline V lookup: CDR1 DFQATT, CDR2 SNEGSKA (reference sequence). Trimming removed 2 bases from V and 6 bases from J, with 11 bases in between. The CDR3 DNA reads as TGCAGTGCTAGACTGACAGAATCTCAGCCCCAGCATTTT. Translation gives CSARLTESQPQHF.

The V and J genes are TRBV10-3 and TRBJ2-1; 7 positions match TRBD1. The CDR3 loop spans 15 amino acids. V shed 0 bases and J 8 bases; nucleotides not matched to a gene: 7. Germline CDR1 ENHRY, CDR2 SYGVKD. CDR3 sequence: CAISESTGAGHEQFF. As DNA, the CDR3 is TGTGCCATCAGTGAGTCCACAGGGGCGGGTCATGAGCAGTTCTTC.

This clonotype was seen many times. The genes are TRBV10-2 and TRBJ2-7; tentatively, D is TRBD1 (6 bases). The CDR3 contains 15 residues. V was clipped by 0 bases and J by 2 bases, with 11 bases between them. Per germline, CDR1 WSHSY and CDR2 SAAADI. The CDR3 sequence: CASSESSGVTYEQYF. The CDR3 coding sequence is TGCGCCAGCAGTGAGTCCTCAGGGGTTACCTACGAGCAGTACTTC.

This chain links TRBV20-1 with TRBJ2-3, with D maybe TRBD2 (5 bases). Looked up from germline, CDR1 is DFQATT and CDR2 is SNEGSKA (reference sequence). The germline V and J ends were trimmed by 7 bases and 4 bases, with 6 bases remaining between them. The CDR3 is 10 amino acids. The CDR3 DNA sequence: TGCAGTGAGGAGGCAGATACGCAGTATTTT. This sequence encodes CSEEADTQYF.

In its sample, this clonotype was seen many times. The chain is built from TRBV6-5 and TRBJ2-5; a weak D match, TRBD2 (5 bases). The CDR3 is 16 residues long. V was shortened by 7 bases and J by 5 bases, with 23 bases between the two germline ends. Germline V gives CDR1 MNHEY, CDR2 SVGAGI. CDR3 nucleotide sequence: TGTGCCAGCACCACTAACCCCGGGGTGGTAACGGAGACCCAGTACTTC. Its translation: CASTTNPGVVTETQYF.

Ten or more counts support this clonotype. CDR3 sequence reads: CAITPKRGTDTQYF. In nucleotides, the CDR3 is TGTGCCATCACCCCCAAAAGGGGCACAGATACGCAGTATTTT. The chain links TRBV10-3 to TRBJ2-3; D remains unclear. The CDR3 loop spans 14 amino acids. Germline V gene sequence: CDR1 ENHRY, CDR2 SYGVKD. V was trimmed by 7 bases and J by 1 base, leaving 12 bases between them.

This rearrangement joins TRBV18 to TRBJ1-2; TRBD1 might be the D (6 bases). The germline V and J ends were trimmed by 1 base and 5 bases, with 29 bases remaining between them. Per germline, CDR1 KGHSH and CDR2 LQKENI. The CDR3 totals 20 residues. The CDR3 loop is CASSPRGSGTPADPGYGYTF. The CDR3, as DNA: TGTGCCAGCTCACCACGGGGTTCCGGGACACCGGCCGATCCGGGGTATGGCTACACCTTC.

This clonotype was recorded many times. The rearrangement joins TRBV7-2 to TRBJ2-1; 10 bases line up with TRBD2. The CDR3 contains 16 residues. Trimming took 2 bases from V and 7 from J; bases not matched to a gene: 8. Germline CDR1 is SGHTA and CDR2 is FQGNSA. CDR3 in amino acids: CASSLRAGGPANEQFF. CDR3 sequence (DNA): TGTGCCAGCAGCTTACGAGCGGGGGGGCCGGCGAATGAGCAGTTCTTC.

This clonotype came up many times. This chain joins TRBV5-1 and TRBJ2-6, with D possibly matching TRBD2 (6 bases). V was shortened by 4 bases and J by 4 bases, with 21 bases between the two germline ends. This CDR3 comprises 18 residues. CDR1 and CDR2 from the germline V gene are SGHRS and YFSETQ. The DNA of the CDR3 is TGCGCCAGCAGCGAACCGGGACTTGAGTCCGCCGGGGCCAACGTCCTGACTTTC. Translating it yields CASSEPGLESAGANVLTF.

The sample holds many counts of this clonotype. The rearrangement joins TRBV5-1 to TRBJ2-1, with 10 positions matching TRBD2. The junction had 3 bases not matched to a gene; V was cut back by 2 bases and J by 4 bases. The V gene's germline CDR1 is SGHRS and CDR2 YFSETQ. The CDR3 extends over 15 amino acids. CDR3 DNA sequence: TGCGCCAGCAGCTTCGGACTAGCGGCATACAATGAGCAGTTCTTC. Encoded protein: CASSFGLAAYNEQFF.